This T cell receptor beta chain was retrieved from a study of T cell responses to AZD1222 COVID-19 vaccine. General observations from the study: Baseline seropositivity occurred in only 5 or 6 AZD1222 recipients. White British ancestry dominated among donors, who included more females, and clonal diversity was possibly underestimated.

Some clones are missing from TCRdb's copy, which holds only in-frame ones; the method was immunoSEQ multiplex PCR. The table records 120,000 or so clones, around 83% of them present only once. In germline, CDR1 is LGHDT, CDR2 YNNKEL (reference sequence). V dropped 0 bases and J dropped 6 bases, with 15 bases sitting between them. This CDR3 is built from 15 residues. Regarding this clone: Its matching antigen is unknown.

Some second doses came at about 4 weeks and others at about 12 weeks; these were pooled. The chain carries TRBV3-1 (or the pseudogene TRBV3-2) and TRBJ2-7, with D maybe TRBD1 (5 bases). The receptor comes from an adult who received the AZD1222 COVID-19 vaccine. This specimen consisted of peripheral blood, obtained 28 days after the second AZD1222 dose. CDR3 residues: CASSQDRTGVGEQYF. The CDR3 nucleotides are TGTGCCAGCAGCCAAGATCGAACAGGCGTCGGCGAGCAGTACTTC.